This entry describes one TCR beta chain. RNA transcripts provided the source from which TCR beta CDR3 regions were amplified. The TCR CDR3 first-round RT-PCR relied on the HTBI primer set. TCRdb independently ran MiXCR on the multiplex PCR reads; one entry per CDR3 protein. The sample lists about 200,000 distinct CDR3 sequences, approximately 20% occurring once. This entry is derived from a study of T cells in Graves' hyperthyroidism and ophthalmopathy. Trimming shortened V by 1 base and J by 5 bases, and 6 bases separated the two germline ends. Per germline, CDR1 SGHRS and CDR2 YFSETQ. CDR3 size: 12 residues.

The specimen sequenced was blood. This chain joins TRBV5-1 and TRBJ2-5; D is ambiguous. The receptor was derived from a man between 35 and 55 years old with Graves' hyperthyroidism. The CDR3 DNA is TGCGCCAGCAGCTTGCCGGCGGAGACCCAGTACTTC. Translated: CASSLPAETQYF.